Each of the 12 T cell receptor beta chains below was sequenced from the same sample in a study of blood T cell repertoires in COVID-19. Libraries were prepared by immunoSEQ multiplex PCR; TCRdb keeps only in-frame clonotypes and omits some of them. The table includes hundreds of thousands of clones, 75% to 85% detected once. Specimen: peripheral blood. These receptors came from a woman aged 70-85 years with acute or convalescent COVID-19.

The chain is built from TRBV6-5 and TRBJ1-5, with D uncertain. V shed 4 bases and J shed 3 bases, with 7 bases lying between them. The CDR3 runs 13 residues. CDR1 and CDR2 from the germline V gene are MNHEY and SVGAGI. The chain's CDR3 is CASSSSFNQPQHF. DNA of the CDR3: TGTGCCAGCAGTTCGTCCTTCAATCAGCCCCAGCATTTT.

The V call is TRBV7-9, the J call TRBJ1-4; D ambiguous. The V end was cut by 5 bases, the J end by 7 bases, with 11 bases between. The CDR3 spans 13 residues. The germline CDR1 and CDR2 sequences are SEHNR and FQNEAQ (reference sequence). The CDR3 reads CASSPAVSEKLFF. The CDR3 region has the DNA TGTGCCAGCAGCCCCGCAGTGTCTGAAAAACTGTTTTTT.

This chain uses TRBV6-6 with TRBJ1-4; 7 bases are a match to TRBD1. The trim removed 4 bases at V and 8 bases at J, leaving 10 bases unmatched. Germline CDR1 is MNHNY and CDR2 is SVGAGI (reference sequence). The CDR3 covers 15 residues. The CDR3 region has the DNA TGTGCCAGCAGTTCTGGGGACAGAACGTGGGAAAAACTGTTTTTT. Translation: CASSSGDRTWEKLFF.

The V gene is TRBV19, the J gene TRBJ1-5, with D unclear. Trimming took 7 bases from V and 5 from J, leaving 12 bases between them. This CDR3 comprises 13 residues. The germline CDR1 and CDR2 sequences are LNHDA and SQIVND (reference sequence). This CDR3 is CASTPVADQPQHF. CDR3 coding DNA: TGTGCCAGTACCCCGGTGGCGGATCAGCCCCAGCATTTT.

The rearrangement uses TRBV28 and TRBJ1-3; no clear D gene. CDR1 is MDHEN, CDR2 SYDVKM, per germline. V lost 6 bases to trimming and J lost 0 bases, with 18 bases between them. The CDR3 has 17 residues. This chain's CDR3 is CASSSNGLPTSGNTIYF. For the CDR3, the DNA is TGTGCCAGCAGCTCGAATGGACTCCCGACCTCTGGAAACACCATATATTTT.

As DNA, the CDR3 is TGTGCCAGCAGCTTTACTAGCGGGGGGGCCCACGAGCAGTACTTC. Amino acid sequence: CASSFTSGGAHEQYF. J is TRBJ2-7 and V is TRBV7-2; TRBD2 matches at 13 bases. V shed 3 bases, J shed 5 bases, and the junction held 4 bases outside the gene matches. Germline V CDR1 and CDR2: SGHTA, FQGNSA. This CDR3 is built from 15 residues.

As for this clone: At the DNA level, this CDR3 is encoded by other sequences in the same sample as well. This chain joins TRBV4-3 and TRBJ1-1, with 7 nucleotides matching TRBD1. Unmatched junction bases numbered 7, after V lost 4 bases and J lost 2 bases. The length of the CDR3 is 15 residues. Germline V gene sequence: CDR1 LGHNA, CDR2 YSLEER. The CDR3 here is CASSREQGLNTEAFF. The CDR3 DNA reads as TGCGCCAGCAGCCGGGAACAGGGGCTTAACACTGAAGCTTTCTTT.

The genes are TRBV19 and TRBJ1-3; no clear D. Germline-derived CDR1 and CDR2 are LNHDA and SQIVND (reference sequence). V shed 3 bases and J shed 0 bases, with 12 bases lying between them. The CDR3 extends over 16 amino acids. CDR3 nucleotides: TGTGCCAGTAGTATTGGCAGGTGGATCTCTGGAAACACCATATATTTT. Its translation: CASSIGRWISGNTIYF.

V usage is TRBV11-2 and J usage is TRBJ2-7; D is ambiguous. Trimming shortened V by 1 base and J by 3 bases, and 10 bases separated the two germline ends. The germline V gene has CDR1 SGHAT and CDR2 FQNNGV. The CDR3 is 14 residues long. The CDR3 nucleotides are TGTGCCAGCAGCTTAGTCCTACACAGCTACGAGCAGTACTTC. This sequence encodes CASSLVLHSYEQYF.

In nucleotides, the CDR3 is TGTGCCAGCAGTGAATTTGGGCAGGTCGCTGAAGCTTTCTTT. It codes for CASSEFGQVAEAFF. The rearrangement joins TRBV25-1 to TRBJ1-1; no clear D. V was clipped by 1 base and J by 6 bases, with 12 bases between them. CDR3 length: 14 amino acids. From germline, CDR1 is MGHDK and CDR2 SYGVNS.

The CDR3 spells CSVDGQGVGYTF. The CDR3 nucleotides read TGCAGCGTTGACGGCCAGGGGGTCGGCTACACCTTC. The chain recombines TRBV29-1 with TRBJ1-2; TRBD1 matches 7 bases. This CDR3 is 12 amino acids long. Germline V gives CDR1 SQVTM, CDR2 ANQGSEA. The trim removed 3 bases at V and 8 bases at J, leaving 6 bases unmatched. Using reference TRBV29-1 and TRBJ1-2 for the parts outside the CDR3, the full variable domain is SAVISQKPSRDICQRGTSLTIQCQVDSQVTMMFWYRQQPGQSLTLIATANQGSEATYESGFVIDKFPISRPNLTFSTLTVSNMSPEDSSIYLCSVDGQGVGYTFGSGTRLTVV.

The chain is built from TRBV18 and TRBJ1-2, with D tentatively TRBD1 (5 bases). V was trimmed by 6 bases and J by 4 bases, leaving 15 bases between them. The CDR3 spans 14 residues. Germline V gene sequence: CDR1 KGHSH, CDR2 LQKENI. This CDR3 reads CASSLTDSSYGYTF. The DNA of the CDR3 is TGTGCCAGCTCGCTAACCGACAGCTCCTATGGCTACACCTTC.